Sequencing of this T cell receptor (beta chain) was carried out in a study of human T cells and chemical hapten exposure. This clonotype was seen at least ten times. MiXCR was run by TCRdb on the RACE reads, yielding one entry per CDR3 protein. The sample consists of more than 50,000 distinct CDR3 sequences, around 7% of them appearing once. Time point given: pre-sensitization, week 0. The treatment: therapeutic diphenylcyclopropenone sensitization with weekly scalp DPC. Germline CDR1 is MNHNS and CDR2 is SASEGT. The CDR3 has 14 amino acids. Trimming took 2 bases from V and 9 from J, leaving 15 bases between them.

This chain links TRBV6-1 with TRBJ2-3; D is undetermined. The source material was whole blood, sampled in connection with sensitization to the hapten diphenylcyclopropenone (DPC). This TCR was recovered from a woman in her thirties with alopecia areata. Some clones in this sample may be carry-over from other donors' samples. The CDR3 nucleotides read TGTGCCAGCAGTGAACAGCCCTTCACCGGGACGCAGTATTTT. Translated: CASSEQPFTGTQYF.